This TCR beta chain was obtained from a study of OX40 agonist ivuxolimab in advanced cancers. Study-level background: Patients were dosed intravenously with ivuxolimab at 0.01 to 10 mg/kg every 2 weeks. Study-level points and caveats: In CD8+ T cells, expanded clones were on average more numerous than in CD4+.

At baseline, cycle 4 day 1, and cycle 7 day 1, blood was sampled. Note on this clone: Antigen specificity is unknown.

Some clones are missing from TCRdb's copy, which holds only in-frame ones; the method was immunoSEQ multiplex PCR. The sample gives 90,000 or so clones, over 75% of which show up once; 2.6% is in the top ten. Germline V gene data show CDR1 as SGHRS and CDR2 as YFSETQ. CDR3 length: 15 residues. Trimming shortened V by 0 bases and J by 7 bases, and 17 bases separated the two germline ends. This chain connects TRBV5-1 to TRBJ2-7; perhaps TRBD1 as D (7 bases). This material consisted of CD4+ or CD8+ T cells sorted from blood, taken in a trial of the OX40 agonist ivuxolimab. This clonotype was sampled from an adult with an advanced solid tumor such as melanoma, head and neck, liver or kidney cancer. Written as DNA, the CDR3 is TGCGCCAGCAGCTTGGGGACAGGTGACGCGGGGGAGCAGTACTTC. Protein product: CASSLGTGDAGEQYF.